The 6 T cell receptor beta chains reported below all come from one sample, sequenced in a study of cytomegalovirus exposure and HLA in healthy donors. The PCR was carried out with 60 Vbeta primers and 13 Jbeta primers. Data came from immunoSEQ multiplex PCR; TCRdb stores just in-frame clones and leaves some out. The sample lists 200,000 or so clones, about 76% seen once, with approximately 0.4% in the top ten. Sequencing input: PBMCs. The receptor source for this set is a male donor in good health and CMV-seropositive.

The CDR3 DNA reads TGTGCCAGCAGCGTCCCTCTCGGGAACACTGAAGCTTTCTTT. This encodes CASSVPLGNTEAFF. The chain couples TRBV9 to TRBJ1-1; D call uncertain. V lost 2 bases, J lost 1 base, and 9 bases lay in between. The germline CDR1 and CDR2 sequences are SGDLS and YYNGEE. This CDR3 comprises 14 residues. Together with reference TRBV9 and TRBJ1-1, the CDR3 gives the full variable domain: DSGVTQTPKHLITATGQRVTLRCSPRSGDLSVYWYQQSLDQGLQFLIQYYNGEERAKGNILERFSAQQFPDLHSELNLSSLELGDSALYFCASSVPLGNTEAFFGQGTRLTVV.

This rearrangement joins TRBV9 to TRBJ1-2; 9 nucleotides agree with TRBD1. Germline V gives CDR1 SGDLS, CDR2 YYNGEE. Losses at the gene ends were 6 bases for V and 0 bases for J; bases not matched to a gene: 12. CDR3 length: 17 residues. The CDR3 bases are TGTGCCAGCAAACTTTCGGACAGGGGTGTCTCTAACTATGGCTACACCTTC. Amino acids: CASKLSDRGVSNYGYTF. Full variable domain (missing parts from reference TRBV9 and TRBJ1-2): DSGVTQTPKHLITATGQRVTLRCSPRSGDLSVYWYQQSLDQGLQFLIQYYNGEERAKGNILERFSAQQFPDLHSELNLSSLELGDSALYFCASKLSDRGVSNYGYTFGSGTRLTVV.

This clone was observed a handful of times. The DNA of the CDR3 is TGTGCCAGCAGCCAACGACAGGGGAACAATGAGCAGTTCTTC. Translation: CASSQRQGNNEQFF. J is TRBJ2-1 and V is TRBV13; 8 nucleotides line up with TRBD1. V dropped 5 bases and J dropped 5; count of bases not matched to a gene: 5. This CDR3 has 14 amino acids. Germline values: CDR1 PRHDT, CDR2 FYEKMQ (reference sequence).

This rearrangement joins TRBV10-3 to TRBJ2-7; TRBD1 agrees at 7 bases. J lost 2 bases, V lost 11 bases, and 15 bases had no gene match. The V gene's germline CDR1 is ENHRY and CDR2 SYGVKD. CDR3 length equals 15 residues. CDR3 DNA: TGTGCCCTCGTCCTAGGACAGGAGATTACCTACGAGCAGTACTTC. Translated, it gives CALVLGQEITYEQYF.

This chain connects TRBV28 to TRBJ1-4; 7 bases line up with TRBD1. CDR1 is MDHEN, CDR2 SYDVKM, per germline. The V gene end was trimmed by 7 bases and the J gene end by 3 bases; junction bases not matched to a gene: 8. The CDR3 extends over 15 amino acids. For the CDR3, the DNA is TGTGCCAGCACGATTCGGGGACAGCCTAATGAAAAACTGTTTTTT. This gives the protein CASTIRGQPNEKLFF. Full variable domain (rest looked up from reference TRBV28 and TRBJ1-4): DVKVTQSSRYLVKRTGEKVFLECVQDMDHENMFWYRQDPGLGLRLIYFSYDVKMKEKGDIPEGYSVSREKKERFSLILESASTNQTSMYLCASTIRGQPNEKLFFGSGTQLSVL.

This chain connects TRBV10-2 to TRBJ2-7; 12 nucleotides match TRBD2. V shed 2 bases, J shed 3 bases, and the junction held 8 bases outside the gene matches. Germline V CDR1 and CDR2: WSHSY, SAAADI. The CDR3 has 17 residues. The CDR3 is CASSEPSGRARGYEQYF. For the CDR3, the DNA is TGCGCCAGCAGTGAGCCTAGCGGGAGGGCCCGGGGCTACGAGCAGTACTTC.